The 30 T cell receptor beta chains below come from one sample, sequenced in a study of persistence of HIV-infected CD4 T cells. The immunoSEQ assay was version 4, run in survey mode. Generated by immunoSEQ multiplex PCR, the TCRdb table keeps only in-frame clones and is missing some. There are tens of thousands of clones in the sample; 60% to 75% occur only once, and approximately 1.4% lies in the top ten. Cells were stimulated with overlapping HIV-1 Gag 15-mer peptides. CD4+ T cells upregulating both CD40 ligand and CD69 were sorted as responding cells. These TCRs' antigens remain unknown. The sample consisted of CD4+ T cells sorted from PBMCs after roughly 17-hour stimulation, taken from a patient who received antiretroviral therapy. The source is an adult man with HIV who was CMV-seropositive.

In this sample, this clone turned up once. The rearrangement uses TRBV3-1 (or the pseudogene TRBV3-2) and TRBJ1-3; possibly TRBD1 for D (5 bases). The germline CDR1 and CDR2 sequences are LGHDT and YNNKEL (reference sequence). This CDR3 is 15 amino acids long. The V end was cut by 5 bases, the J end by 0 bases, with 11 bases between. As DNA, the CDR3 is TGTGCCAGCAGCAGAGACAGATACTCTGGAAACACCATATATTTT. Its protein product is CASSRDRYSGNTIYF.

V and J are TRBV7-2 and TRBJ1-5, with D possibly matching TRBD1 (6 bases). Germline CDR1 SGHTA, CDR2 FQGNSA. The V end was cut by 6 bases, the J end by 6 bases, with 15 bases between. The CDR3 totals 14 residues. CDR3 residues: CASSRGGTGQPQHF. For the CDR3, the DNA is TGTGCCAGCAGTCGAGGGGGGACGGGTCAGCCCCAGCATTTT. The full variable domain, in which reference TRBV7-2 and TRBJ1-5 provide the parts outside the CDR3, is GAGVSQSPSNKVTEKGKDVELRCDPISGHTALYWYRQSLGQGLEFLIYFQGNSAPDKSGLPSDRFSAERTGGSVSTLTIQRTQQEDSAVYLCASSRGGTGQPQHFGDGTRLSIL.

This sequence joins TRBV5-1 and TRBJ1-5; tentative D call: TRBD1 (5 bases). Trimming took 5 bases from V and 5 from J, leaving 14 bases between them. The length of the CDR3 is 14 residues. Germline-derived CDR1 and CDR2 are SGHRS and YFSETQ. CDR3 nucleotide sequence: TGCGCCAGCAGTCCCATGGGGCCCGATCAGCCCCAGCATTTT. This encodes CASSPMGPDQPQHF.

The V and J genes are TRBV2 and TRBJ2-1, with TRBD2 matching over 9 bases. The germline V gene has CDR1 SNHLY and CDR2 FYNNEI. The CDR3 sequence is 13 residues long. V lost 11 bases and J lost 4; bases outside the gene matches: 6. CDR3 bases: TGTGCCGGCGGGACTAGCAGATACAATGAGCAGTTCTTC. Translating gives CAGGTSRYNEQFF.

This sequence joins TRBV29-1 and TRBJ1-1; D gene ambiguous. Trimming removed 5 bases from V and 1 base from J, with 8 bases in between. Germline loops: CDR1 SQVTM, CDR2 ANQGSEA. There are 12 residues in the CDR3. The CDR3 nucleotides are TGCAGCGTTACAGTACAGAACACTGAAGCTTTCTTT. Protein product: CSVTVQNTEAFF.

This CDR3 reads CASSGGGSDTQYF. In DNA, the CDR3 is TGTGCCAGTAGCGGGGGTGGGTCAGATACGCAGTATTTT. V usage is TRBV19 and J usage is TRBJ2-3, with a weak D call TRBD2 (6 bases). Deletions cut 6 bases from V and 4 bases from J, with 11 bases between. CDR3 size: 13 residues. Germline-derived CDR1 and CDR2 are LNHDA and SQIVND (reference sequence).

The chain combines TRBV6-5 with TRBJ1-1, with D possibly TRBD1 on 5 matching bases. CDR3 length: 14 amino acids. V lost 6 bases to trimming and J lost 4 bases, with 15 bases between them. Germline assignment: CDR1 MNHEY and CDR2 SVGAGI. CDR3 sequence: CASRRPERGTEAFF. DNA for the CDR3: TGTGCCAGCAGGAGGCCGGAGAGGGGCACTGAAGCTTTCTTT.

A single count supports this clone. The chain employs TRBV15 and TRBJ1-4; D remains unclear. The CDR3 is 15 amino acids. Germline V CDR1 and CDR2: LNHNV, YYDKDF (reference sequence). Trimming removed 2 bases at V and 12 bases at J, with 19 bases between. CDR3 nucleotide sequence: TGTGCCACCAGCAGAAGGACCGCAAAAAATGCGGAACTGTTTTTT. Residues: CATSRRTAKNAELFF.

CDR3 in DNA: TGTGCCAGTAGTGCCCGCCGGGGCCCGAACACTGAAGCTTTCTTT. This gives the protein CASSARRGPNTEAFF. The rearrangement uses TRBV19 and TRBJ1-1; possibly TRBD1 for D (5 bases). Per the germline V gene, CDR1 is LNHDA and CDR2 is SQIVND (reference sequence). V lost 5 bases to trimming and J lost 1 base, with 14 bases between them. This CDR3 spans 15 amino acids.

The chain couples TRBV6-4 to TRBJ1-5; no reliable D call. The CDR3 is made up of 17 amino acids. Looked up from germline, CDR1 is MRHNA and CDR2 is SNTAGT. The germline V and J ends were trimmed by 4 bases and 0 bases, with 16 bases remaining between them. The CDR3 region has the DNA TGTGCCAGCAGTGGCCCCGACCAGCCTTATAGCAATCAGCCCCAGCATTTT. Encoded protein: CASSGPDQPYSNQPQHF.

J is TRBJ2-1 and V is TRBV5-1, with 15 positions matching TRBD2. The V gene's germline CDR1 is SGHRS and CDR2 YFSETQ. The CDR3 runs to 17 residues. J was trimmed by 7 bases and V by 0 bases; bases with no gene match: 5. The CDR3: CASSLGGLAGGPNEQFF. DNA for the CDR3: TGCGCCAGCAGCTTGGGAGGACTAGCGGGGGGGCCTAATGAGCAGTTCTTC.

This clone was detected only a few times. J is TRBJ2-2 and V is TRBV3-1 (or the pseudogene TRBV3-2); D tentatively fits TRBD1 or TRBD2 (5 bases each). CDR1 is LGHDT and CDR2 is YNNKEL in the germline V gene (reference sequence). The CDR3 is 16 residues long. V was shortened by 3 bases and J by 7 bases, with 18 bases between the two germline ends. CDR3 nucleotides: TGTGCCAGCAGCCACTCGCTGGGACGGATAGGCGGGGAGCTGTTTTTT. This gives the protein CASSHSLGRIGGELFF.

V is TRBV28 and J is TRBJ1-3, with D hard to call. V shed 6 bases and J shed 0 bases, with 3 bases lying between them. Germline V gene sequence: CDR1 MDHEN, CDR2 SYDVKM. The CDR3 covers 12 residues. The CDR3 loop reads CASRLSGNTIYF. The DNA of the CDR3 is TGTGCCAGCAGACTCTCTGGAAACACCATATATTTT.

The chain's CDR3 is CASSPETRGDGYTF. The CDR3 DNA reads as TGTGCCAGCTCACCAGAAACAAGGGGGGATGGCTACACCTTC. The V gene is TRBV18, the J gene TRBJ1-2, with D tentatively TRBD1 (6 bases). V was cut by 2 bases and J by 6 bases, with 13 bases left in between. This CDR3 spans 14 amino acids. Looked up from germline, CDR1 is KGHSH and CDR2 is LQKENI.

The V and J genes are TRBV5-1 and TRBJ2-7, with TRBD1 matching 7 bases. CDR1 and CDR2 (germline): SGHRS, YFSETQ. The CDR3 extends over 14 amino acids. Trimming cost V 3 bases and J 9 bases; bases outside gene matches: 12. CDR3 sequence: CASSSGTELRWQYF. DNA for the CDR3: TGCGCCAGCAGCTCAGGGACAGAACTACGATGGCAGTACTTC. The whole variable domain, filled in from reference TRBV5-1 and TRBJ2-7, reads KAGVTQTPRYLIKTRGQQVTLSCSPISGHRSVSWYQQTPGQGLQFLFEYFSETQRNKGNFPGRFSGRQFSNSRSEMNVSTLELGDSALYLCASSSGTELRWQYFGPGTRLTVT.

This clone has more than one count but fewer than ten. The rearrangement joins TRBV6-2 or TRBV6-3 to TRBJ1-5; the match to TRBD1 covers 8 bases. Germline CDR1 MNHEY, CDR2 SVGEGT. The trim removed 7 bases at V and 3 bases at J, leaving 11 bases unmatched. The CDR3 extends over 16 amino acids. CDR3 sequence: CASTPRGTGVNQPQHF. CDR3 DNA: TGTGCCAGCACCCCCCGAGGGACAGGTGTCAATCAGCCCCAGCATTTT.

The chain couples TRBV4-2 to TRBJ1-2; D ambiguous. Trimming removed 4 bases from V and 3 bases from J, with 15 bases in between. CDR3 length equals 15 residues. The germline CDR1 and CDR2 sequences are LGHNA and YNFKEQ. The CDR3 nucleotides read TGTGCCAGCAGCCTCGGAGCGGGGTATGACTATGGCTACACCTTC. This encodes CASSLGAGYDYGYTF.

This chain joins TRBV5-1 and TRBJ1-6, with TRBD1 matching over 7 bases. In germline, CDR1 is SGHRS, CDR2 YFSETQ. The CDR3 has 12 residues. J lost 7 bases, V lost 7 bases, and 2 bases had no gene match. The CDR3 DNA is TGCGCCAGCTGGGACAGCAATTCACCCCTCCACTTT. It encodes CASWDSNSPLHF.

The CDR3 loop is CASARGQGTDTQYF. In DNA, the CDR3 is TGTGCCAGCGCCAGGGGGCAGGGCACAGATACGCAGTATTTT. V gene TRBV27 combines with J gene TRBJ2-3; 8 bases map to TRBD1. Germline V gene sequence: CDR1 MNHEY, CDR2 SMNVEV (reference sequence). This CDR3 region has 14 residues. The ends lost 8 bases at V and 1 base at J; junction bases unmatched: 5.

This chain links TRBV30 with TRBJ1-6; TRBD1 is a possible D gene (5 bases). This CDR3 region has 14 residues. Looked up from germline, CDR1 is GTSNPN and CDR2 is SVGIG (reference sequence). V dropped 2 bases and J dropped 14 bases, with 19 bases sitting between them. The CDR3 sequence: CAWSKTGPVLALHF. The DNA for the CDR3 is TGTGCCTGGAGTAAAACAGGCCCCGTTTTAGCCCTCCACTTT.

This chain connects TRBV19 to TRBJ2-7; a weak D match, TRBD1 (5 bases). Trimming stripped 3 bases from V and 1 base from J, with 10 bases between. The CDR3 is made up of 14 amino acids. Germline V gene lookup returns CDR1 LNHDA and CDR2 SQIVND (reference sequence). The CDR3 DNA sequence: TGTGCCAGTAGTATCCAGGACACTTCCTACGAGCAGTACTTC. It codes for CASSIQDTSYEQYF.

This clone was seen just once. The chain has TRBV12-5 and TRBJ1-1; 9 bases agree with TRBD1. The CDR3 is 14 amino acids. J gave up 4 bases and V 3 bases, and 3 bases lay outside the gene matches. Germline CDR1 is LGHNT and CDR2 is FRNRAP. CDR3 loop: CASGFGQGFTEAFF. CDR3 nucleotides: TGTGCTAGTGGTTTCGGACAGGGGTTCACTGAAGCTTTCTTT.

The CDR3 loop is CASSIGRQVLSNQPQHF. The CDR3 nucleotides read TGTGCCAGTAGTATAGGGCGCCAGGTCCTAAGCAATCAGCCCCAGCATTTT. The V and J genes are TRBV19 and TRBJ1-5; D not certain. Germline lookup yields CDR1 LNHDA and CDR2 SQIVND (reference sequence). This CDR3 spans 17 amino acids. V was clipped by 1 base and J by 1 base, with 14 bases between them.

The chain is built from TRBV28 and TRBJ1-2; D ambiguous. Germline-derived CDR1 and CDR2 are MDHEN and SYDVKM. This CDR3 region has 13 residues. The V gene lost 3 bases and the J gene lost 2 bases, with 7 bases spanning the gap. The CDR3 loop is CASSFMVNYGYTF. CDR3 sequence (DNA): TGTGCCAGCAGTTTTATGGTAAACTATGGCTACACCTTC.

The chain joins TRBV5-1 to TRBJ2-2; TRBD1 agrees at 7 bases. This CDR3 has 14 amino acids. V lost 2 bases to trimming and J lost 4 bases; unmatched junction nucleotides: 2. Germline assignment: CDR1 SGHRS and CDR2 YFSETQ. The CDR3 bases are TGCGCCAGCAGCTTAAGACAGGGCACCGGGGAGCTGTTTTTT. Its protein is CASSLRQGTGELFF.

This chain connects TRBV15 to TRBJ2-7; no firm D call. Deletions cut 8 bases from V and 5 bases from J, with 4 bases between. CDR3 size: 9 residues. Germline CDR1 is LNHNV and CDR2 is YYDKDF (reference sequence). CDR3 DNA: TGTGCCACCCCAAACGAGCAGTACTTC. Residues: CATPNEQYF.

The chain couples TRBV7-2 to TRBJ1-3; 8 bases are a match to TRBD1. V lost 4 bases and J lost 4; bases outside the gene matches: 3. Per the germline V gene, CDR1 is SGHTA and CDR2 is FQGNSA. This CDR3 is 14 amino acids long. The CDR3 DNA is TGTGCCAGCAGCTCGGGGGACAGGGGAAACACCATATATTTT. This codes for CASSSGDRGNTIYF.

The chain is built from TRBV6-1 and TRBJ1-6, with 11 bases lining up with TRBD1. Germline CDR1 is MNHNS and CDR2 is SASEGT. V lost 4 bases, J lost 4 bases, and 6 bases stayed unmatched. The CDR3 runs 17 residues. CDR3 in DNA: TGTGCCAGCAGTGCCCCGGGACAGGGGGGATATAATTCACCCCTCCACTTT. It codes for CASSAPGQGGYNSPLHF.

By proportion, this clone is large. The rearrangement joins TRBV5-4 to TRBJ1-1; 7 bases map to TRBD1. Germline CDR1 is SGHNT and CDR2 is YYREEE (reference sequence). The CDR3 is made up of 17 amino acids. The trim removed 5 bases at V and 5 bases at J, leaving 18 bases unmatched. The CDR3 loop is CASSLLDRASEVTEAFF. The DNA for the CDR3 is TGTGCCAGCAGTCTCCTAGACAGGGCCTCGGAAGTTACTGAAGCTTTCTTT.

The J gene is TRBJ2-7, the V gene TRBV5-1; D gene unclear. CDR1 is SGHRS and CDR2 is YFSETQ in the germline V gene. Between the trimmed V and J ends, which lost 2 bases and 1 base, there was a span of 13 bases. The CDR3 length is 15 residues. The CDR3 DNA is TGCGCCAGCAGCTTAGACCCCCCGGCTTCCTACGAGCAGTACTTC. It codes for CASSLDPPASYEQYF.